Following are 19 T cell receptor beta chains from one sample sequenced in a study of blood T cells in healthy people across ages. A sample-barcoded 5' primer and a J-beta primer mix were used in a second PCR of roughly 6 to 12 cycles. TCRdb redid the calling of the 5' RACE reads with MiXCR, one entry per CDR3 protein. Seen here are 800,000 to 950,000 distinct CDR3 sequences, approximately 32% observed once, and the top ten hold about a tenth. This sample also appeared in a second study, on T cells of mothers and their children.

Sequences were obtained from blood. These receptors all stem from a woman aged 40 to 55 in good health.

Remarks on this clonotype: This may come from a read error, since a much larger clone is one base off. The CDR3 sequence is CTSSLAPGGGTGELFF. The CDR3 coding sequence is TGTACCAGCAGCTTAGCGCCGGGGGGTGGAACCGGGGAGCTGTTTTTT. The chain joins TRBV7-2 to TRBJ2-2; 7 positions match TRBD2. Trimming cost V 0 bases and J 5 bases; bases outside gene matches: 6. CDR1 and CDR2 (germline): SGHTA, FQGNSA. CDR3 length: 16 residues.

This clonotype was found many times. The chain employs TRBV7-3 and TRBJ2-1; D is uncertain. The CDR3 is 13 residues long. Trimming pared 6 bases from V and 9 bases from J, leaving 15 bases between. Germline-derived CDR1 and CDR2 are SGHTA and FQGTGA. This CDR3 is CASSYTSLGEQFF. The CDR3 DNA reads TGTGCCAGCAGTTACACCTCACTGGGTGAGCAGTTCTTC.

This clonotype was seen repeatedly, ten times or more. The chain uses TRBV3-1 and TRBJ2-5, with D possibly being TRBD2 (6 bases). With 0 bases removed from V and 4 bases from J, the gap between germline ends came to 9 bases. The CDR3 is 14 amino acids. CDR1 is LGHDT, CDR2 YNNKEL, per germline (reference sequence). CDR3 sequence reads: CASSQEVAAETQYF. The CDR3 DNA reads TGTGCCAGCAGCCAAGAGGTAGCGGCAGAGACCCAGTACTTC.

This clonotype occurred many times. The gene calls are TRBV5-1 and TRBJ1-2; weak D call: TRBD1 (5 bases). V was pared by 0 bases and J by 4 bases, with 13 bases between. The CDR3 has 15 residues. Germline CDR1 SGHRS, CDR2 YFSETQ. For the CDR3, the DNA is TGCGCCAGCAGCTTGGAAAGGGGATCCCTCTATGGCTACACCTTC. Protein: CASSLERGSLYGYTF.

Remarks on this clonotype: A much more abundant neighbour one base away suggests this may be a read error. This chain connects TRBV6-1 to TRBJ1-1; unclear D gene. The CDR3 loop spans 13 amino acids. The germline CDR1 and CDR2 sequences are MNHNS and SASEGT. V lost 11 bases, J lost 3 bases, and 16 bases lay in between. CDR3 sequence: CAGSPGSDTEAFF. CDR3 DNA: TGTGCCGGCTCTCCCGGAAGCGACACTGAAGCTTTCTTT.

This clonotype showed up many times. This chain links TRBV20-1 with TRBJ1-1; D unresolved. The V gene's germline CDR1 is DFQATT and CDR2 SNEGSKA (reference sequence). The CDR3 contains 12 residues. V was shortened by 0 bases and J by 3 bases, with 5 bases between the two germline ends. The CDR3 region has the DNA TGCAGTGCTAGAGACAGACACACTGAAGCTTTCTTT. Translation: CSARDRHTEAFF.

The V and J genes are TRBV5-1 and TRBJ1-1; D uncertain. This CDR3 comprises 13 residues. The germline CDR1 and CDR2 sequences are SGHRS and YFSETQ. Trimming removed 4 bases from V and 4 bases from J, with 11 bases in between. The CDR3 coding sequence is TGCGCCAGCAGCCTCGGGAATAGCACTGAAGCTTTCTTT. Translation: CASSLGNSTEAFF.

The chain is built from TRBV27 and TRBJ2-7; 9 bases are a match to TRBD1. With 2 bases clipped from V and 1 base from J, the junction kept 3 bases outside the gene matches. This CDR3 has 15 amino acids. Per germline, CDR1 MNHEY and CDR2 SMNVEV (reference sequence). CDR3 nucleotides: TGTGCCAGCAGTTTAAAAGGGACAGGGTCCTACGAGCAGTACTTC. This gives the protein CASSLKGTGSYEQYF.

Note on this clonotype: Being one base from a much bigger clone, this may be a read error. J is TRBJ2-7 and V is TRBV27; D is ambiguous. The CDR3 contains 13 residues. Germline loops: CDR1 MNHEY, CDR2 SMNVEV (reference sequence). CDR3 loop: CANSSSLSYEQYF. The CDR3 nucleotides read TGTGCCAACAGTTCCTCCCTATCCTACGAGCAGTACTTC.

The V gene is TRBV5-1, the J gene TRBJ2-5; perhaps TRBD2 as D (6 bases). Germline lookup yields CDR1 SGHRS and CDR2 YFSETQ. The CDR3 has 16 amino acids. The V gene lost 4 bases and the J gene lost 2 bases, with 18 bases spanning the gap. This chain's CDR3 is CASSPTTGTPQETQYF. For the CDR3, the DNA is TGCGCCAGCAGCCCGACTACCGGGACTCCTCAAGAGACCCAGTACTTC.

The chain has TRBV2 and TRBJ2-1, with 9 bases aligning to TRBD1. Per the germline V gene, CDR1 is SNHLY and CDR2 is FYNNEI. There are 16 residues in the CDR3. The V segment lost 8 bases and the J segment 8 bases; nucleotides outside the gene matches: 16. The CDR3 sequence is CASRRVRDRALHEQFF. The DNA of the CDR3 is TGTGCCAGCCGCCGCGTCCGGGACAGGGCACTCCATGAGCAGTTCTTC. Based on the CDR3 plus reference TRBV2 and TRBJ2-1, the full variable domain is EPEVTQTPSHQVTQMGQEVILRCVPISNHLYFYWYRQILGQKVEFLVSFYNNEISEKSEIFDDQFSVERPDGSNFTLKIRSTKLEDSAMYFCASRRVRDRALHEQFFGPGTRLTVL.

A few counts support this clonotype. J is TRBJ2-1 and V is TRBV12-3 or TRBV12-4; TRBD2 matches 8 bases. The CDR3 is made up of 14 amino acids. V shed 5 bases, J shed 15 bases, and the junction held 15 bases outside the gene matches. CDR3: CASSHGSLAGGGFF. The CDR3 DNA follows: TGTGCCAGCAGTCACGGGAGTCTAGCGGGCGGCGGGTTCTTC.

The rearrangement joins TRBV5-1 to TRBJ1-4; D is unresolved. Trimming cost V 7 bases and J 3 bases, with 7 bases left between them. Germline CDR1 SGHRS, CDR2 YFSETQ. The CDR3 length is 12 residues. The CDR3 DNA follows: TGCGCCAGCCGGGCCCCTAATGAAAAACTGTTTTTT. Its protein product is CASRAPNEKLFF.

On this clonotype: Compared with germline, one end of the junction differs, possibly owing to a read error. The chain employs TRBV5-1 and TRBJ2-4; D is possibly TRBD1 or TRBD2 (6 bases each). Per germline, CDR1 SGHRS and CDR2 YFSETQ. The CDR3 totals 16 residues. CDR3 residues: CASGLGGGVAKNIQYF. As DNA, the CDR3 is TGCGCCAGCGGCTTGGGGGGCGGGGTAGCCAAAAACATTCAGTACTTC.

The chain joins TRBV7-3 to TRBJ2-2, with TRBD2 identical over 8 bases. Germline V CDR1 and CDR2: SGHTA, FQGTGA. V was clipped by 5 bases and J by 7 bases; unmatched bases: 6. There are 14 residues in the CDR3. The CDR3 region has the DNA TGTGCCAGCAGCCCACGGGGGGGGAGCGGGGAGCTGTTTTTT. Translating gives CASSPRGGSGELFF.

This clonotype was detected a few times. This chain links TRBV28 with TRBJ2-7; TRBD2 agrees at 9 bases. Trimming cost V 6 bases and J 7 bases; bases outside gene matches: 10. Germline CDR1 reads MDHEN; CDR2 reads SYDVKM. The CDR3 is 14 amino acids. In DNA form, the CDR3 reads TGTGCCAGCAGACCGGGACTAGCTCCCAGGGAGCAGTACTTC. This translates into CASRPGLAPREQYF.

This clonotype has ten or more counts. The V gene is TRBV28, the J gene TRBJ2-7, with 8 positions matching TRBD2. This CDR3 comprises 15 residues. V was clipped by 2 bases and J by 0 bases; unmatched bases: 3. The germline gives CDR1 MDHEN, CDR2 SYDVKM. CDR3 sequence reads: CASSLIAGSSYEQYF. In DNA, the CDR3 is TGTGCCAGCAGTTTAATAGCGGGGAGCTCCTACGAGCAGTACTTC.

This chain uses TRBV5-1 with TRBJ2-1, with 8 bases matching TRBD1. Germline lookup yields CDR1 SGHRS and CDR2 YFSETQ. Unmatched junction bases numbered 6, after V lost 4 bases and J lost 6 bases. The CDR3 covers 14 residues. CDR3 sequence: CASSPGRGLNEQFF. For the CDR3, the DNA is TGCGCCAGCAGCCCCGGCAGGGGGCTCAATGAGCAGTTCTTC. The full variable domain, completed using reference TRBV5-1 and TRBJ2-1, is KAGVTQTPRYLIKTRGQQVTLSCSPISGHRSVSWYQQTPGQGLQFLFEYFSETQRNKGNFPGRFSGRQFSNSRSEMNVSTLELGDSALYLCASSPGRGLNEQFFGPGTRLTVL.

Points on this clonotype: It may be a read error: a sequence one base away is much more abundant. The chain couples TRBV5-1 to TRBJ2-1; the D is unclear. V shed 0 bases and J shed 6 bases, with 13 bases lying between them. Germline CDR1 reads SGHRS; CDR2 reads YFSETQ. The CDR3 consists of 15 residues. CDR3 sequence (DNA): TGCGCCAGCAGCTTGGCAACAGACGTAATCAATGAGCAGTTCTTC. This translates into CASSLATDVINEQFF.